The 30 T cell receptor beta chains in this list originate from one sample, sequenced in a study of control samples from healthy donors and cancer patients. Method: immunoSEQ multiplex PCR; TCRdb's copy keeps in-frame clones and lacks some. The sample lists 84,000 or so clones, roughly 89% occurring once. What was sequenced was blood. Every receptor here comes from a man younger than 45 in good health.

The chain carries TRBV5-5 and TRBJ1-5; no clear D gene. The CDR3 totals 15 residues. The V end was cut by 0 bases, the J end by 1 base, with 8 bases between. Germline loops: CDR1 SGHKS, CDR2 YYEKEE (reference sequence). The CDR3 region is CASSLVAESNQPQHF. In DNA, the CDR3 is TGTGCCAGCAGCTTGGTGGCAGAGAGCAATCAGCCCCAGCATTTT.

Here the CDR3 DNA reads TGTGCCACCGGACAGGGCGGGGATACGCAGTATTTT. It specifies CATGQGGDTQYF. The chain has TRBV3-1 (or the pseudogene TRBV3-2) and TRBJ2-3; 8 bases map to TRBD1. The CDR3 runs to 12 residues. V shed 10 bases, J shed 6 bases, and the junction held 6 bases outside the gene matches. The germline V gene encodes CDR1 LGHDT and CDR2 YNNKEL (reference sequence).

The rearrangement uses TRBV15 and TRBJ1-3, with D possibly being TRBD1 (5 bases). This CDR3 contains 15 residues. V lost 0 bases and J lost 4, with 10 bases in between. Germline CDR1 is LNHNV and CDR2 is YYDKDF (reference sequence). The CDR3 nucleotides are TGTGCCACCAGCAGAGATTGGGACGCCGGAAACACCATATATTTT. Its protein product is CATSRDWDAGNTIYF.

The chain employs TRBV7-3 and TRBJ2-5, with D possibly TRBD1 on 6 matching bases. This CDR3 has 16 amino acids. From germline, CDR1 is SGHTA and CDR2 FQGTGA. The V end was cut by 2 bases, the J end by 6 bases, with 19 bases between. The CDR3: CASSLGSTGITKTQYF. Here the CDR3 DNA reads TGTGCCAGCAGCTTAGGGTCTACAGGGATCACGAAGACCCAGTACTTC.

V gene TRBV4-1 combines with J gene TRBJ2-1; 8 positions agree with TRBD2. Germline values: CDR1 MGHRA, CDR2 YSYEKL. The CDR3 has 16 amino acids. The J segment lost 4 bases and the V segment lost 0 bases, leaving 5 bases of the junction unmatched. For the CDR3, the DNA is TGCGCCAGCAGCCAAGAGGGAGCGGGGGAATACAATGAGCAGTTCTTC. The encoded protein is CASSQEGAGEYNEQFF.

The gene calls are TRBV19 and TRBJ1-3, with TRBD1 matching over 7 bases. Germline V gene sequence: CDR1 LNHDA, CDR2 SQIVND (reference sequence). J lost 1 base, V lost 3 bases, and 3 bases had no gene match. This CDR3 contains 15 residues. CDR3 sequence (DNA): TGTGCCAGTAGTATTGGCAGGGGGTCTGGAAACACCATATATTTT. Translation gives CASSIGRGSGNTIYF.

The V call is TRBV6-5, the J call TRBJ1-6; D gene uncertain. This CDR3 has 11 amino acids. V shed 8 bases and J shed 10 bases, with 9 bases lying between them. The germline V gene encodes CDR1 MNHEY and CDR2 SVGAGI. The CDR3 DNA reads as TGTGCCAGCGGAGGAGCCTCACCCCTCCACTTT. Translating gives CASGGASPLHF.

This rearrangement joins TRBV30 to TRBJ1-5; a weak D match, TRBD1 (5 bases). Trimming removed 2 bases from V and 9 bases from J, with 17 bases in between. The CDR3 is 14 residues long. Germline CDR1 reads GTSNPN; CDR2 reads SVGIG (reference sequence). The CDR3 reads CAWSRDRSTGPQHF. Written as DNA, the CDR3 is TGTGCCTGGAGTCGGGACCGTTCCACCGGGCCCCAGCATTTT.

In its sample, this clone was seen a few times. The CDR3 DNA is TGTGCCAGCAGCCTAATCCACGAGCAGTACTTC. Amino acid sequence: CASSLIHEQYF. V is TRBV3-1 (or the pseudogene TRBV3-2) and J is TRBJ2-7; no clear D. The CDR3 is 11 residues long. V was clipped by 4 bases and J by 5 bases, with 6 bases between them. Germline CDR1 is LGHDT and CDR2 is YNNKEL (reference sequence).

CDR3 region: CASSYGQGRSGANVLTF. CDR3 nucleotides: TGTGCCAGCAGTTACGGACAGGGACGTTCTGGGGCCAACGTCCTGACTTTC. The chain employs TRBV6-2 or TRBV6-3 and TRBJ2-6; 8 nucleotides align to TRBD1. The V segment lost 2 bases and the J segment 1 base; nucleotides outside the gene matches: 4. Per the germline V gene, CDR1 is MNHEY and CDR2 is SVGEGT. This CDR3 is built from 17 residues.

The chain has TRBV30 and TRBJ2-2; D is unclear. Germline V gene data show CDR1 as GTSNPN and CDR2 as SVGIG (reference sequence). V was pared by 0 bases and J by 8 bases, with 10 bases between. The CDR3 covers 13 residues. The DNA for the CDR3 is TGTGCCTGGAGTGTGCTAGAGTGGGGGGAGCTGTTTTTT. Translation: CAWSVLEWGELFF.

The CDR3 spells CASSNPRSSYNEQFF. CDR3 DNA sequence: TGTGCCAGCAGTAACCCGAGAAGCTCCTACAATGAGCAGTTCTTC. The chain couples TRBV7-9 to TRBJ2-1; D is uncertain. The CDR3 covers 15 residues. V gave up 6 bases and J gave up 0 bases, with 12 bases separating them. Germline V gives CDR1 SEHNR, CDR2 FQNEAQ (reference sequence).

The chain links TRBV2 to TRBJ1-5; the D gene is possibly TRBD1 (6 bases). The V and J ends lost 0 bases and 1 base respectively, with 7 bases between them. This CDR3 contains 15 residues. CDR1 is SNHLY, CDR2 FYNNEI, per germline. This CDR3 reads CASSEARGSNQPQHF. The CDR3, as DNA: TGTGCCAGCAGTGAAGCAAGGGGGAGCAATCAGCCCCAGCATTTT. The complete variable domain, with remaining parts taken from reference TRBV2 and TRBJ1-5, reads EPEVTQTPSHQVTQMGQEVILRCVPISNHLYFYWYRQILGQKVEFLVSFYNNEISEKSEIFDDQFSVERPDGSNFTLKIRSTKLEDSAMYFCASSEARGSNQPQHFGDGTRLSIL.

The rearrangement links TRBV11-1 to TRBJ2-2, with TRBD1 as a possible D gene (5 bases). Germline V gives CDR1 SGHAT, CDR2 FQDESV (reference sequence). V gave up 3 bases and J gave up 4 bases, with 9 bases separating them. This CDR3 is 14 amino acids long. This CDR3 reads CASSFRGSTGELFF. Here the CDR3 DNA reads TGTGCCAGCAGCTTTAGGGGAAGCACCGGGGAGCTGTTTTTT.

This rearrangement joins TRBV6-5 to TRBJ2-7; 8 nucleotides match TRBD2. There are 15 residues in the CDR3. With V trimmed by 8 bases and J by 1 base, 10 bases remained unmatched. Looked up from germline, CDR1 is MNHEY and CDR2 is SVGAGI. DNA for the CDR3: TGTGCCAGCGGATCCCTGGCGGGGGGTTCCTACGAGCAGTACTTC. It encodes CASGSLAGGSYEQYF.

The genes are TRBV30 and TRBJ1-2; no definite D call. CDR3 length: 10 amino acids. V lost 4 bases and J lost 4, with 4 bases in between. Germline V gene data show CDR1 as GTSNPN and CDR2 as SVGIG (reference sequence). For the CDR3, the DNA is TGTGCCTGGACTGCCTATGGCTACACCTTC. Translation gives CAWTAYGYTF.

V usage is TRBV18 and J usage is TRBJ1-1, with a tentative D call TRBD1 (5 bases). The length of the CDR3 is 15 residues. The V end lost 4 bases, the J end lost 2 bases, and 14 bases lay between the germline ends. Germline values: CDR1 KGHSH, CDR2 LQKENI. This CDR3 reads CASSLRVPANTEAFF. The DNA of the CDR3 is TGTGCCAGCTCACTCAGGGTCCCCGCAAACACTGAAGCTTTCTTT.

The CDR3 DNA sequence: TGTGCCAGCAGCTTAAGGCAACAGCCTAGCACAGATACGCAGTATTTT. Amino acids: CASSLRQQPSTDTQYF. The chain combines TRBV7-9 with TRBJ2-3; D ambiguous. The germline V and J ends were trimmed by 2 bases and 0 bases, with 12 bases remaining between them. The CDR3 length is 16 residues. Germline V gene sequence: CDR1 SEHNR, CDR2 FQNEAQ (reference sequence).

The chain has TRBV10-3 and TRBJ2-2, with 11 bases matching TRBD2. The ends lost 4 bases at V and 2 bases at J; junction bases unmatched: 12. This CDR3 has 19 residues. Germline loops: CDR1 ENHRY, CDR2 SYGVKD. The CDR3 loop is CAISGALAGARGNTGELFF. As DNA, the CDR3 is TGTGCCATCAGTGGAGCACTAGCGGGAGCCAGAGGAAACACCGGGGAGCTGTTTTTT.

The chain links TRBV4-3 to TRBJ1-6; D may be TRBD1 (6 bases). From germline, CDR1 is LGHNA and CDR2 YSLEER. The CDR3 is 16 amino acids. V was cut by 4 bases and J by 7 bases, with 17 bases left in between. This CDR3 reads CASSPHRELYNSPLHF. The CDR3 DNA reads TGCGCCAGCAGCCCGCACAGGGAATTGTACAATTCACCCCTCCACTTT.

The chain recombines TRBV30 with TRBJ2-5; no clear D gene. Trimming removed 1 base at V and 5 bases at J, with 2 bases between. CDR3 length: 10 amino acids. Germline V gene sequence: CDR1 GTSNPN, CDR2 SVGIG (reference sequence). The CDR3 loop reads CAWSGETQYF. The CDR3 region has the DNA TGTGCCTGGAGTGGGGAGACCCAGTACTTC. Filled out from reference TRBV30 and TRBJ2-5, the complete variable domain reads SQTIHQWPATLVQPVGSPLSLECTVEGTSNPNLYWYRQAAGRGLQLLFYSVGIGQISSEVPQNLSASRPQDRQFILSSKKLLLSDSGFYLCAWSGETQYFGPGTRLLVL.

This clone was seen once. CDR3 nucleotides: TGCGCCAGCAGCTTGGGGGAATCTAATTCACCCCTCCACTTT. Encoded protein: CASSLGESNSPLHF. The J gene is TRBJ1-6, the V gene TRBV5-1; no clear D gene. This CDR3 region has 14 residues. V lost 0 bases and J lost 6, with 7 bases in between. Germline CDR1 reads SGHRS; CDR2 reads YFSETQ.

This clone was counted a single time. J is TRBJ1-1 and V is TRBV2; D is undetermined. V lost 7 bases to trimming and J lost 11 bases, with 14 bases between them. Germline V gene lookup returns CDR1 SNHLY and CDR2 FYNNEI. The CDR3 consists of 11 residues. DNA of the CDR3: TGTGCCAGCACGGGAGGATTGACGGCTTTCTTT. Translated: CASTGGLTAFF.

This clone is a singleton in its sample. The chain employs TRBV28 and TRBJ1-2; D perhaps matches TRBD1 (5 bases). The CDR3 spans 12 residues. V lost 8 bases and J 10 bases, leaving 17 bases between the germline ends. Germline assignment: CDR1 MDHEN and CDR2 SYDVKM. The CDR3 DNA follows: TGTGCCAGCTCCCCGGGACCGTCTGCCTACACCTTC. Amino acids: CASSPGPSAYTF.

The chain uses TRBV6-5 and TRBJ1-5; D is unclear. Germline V gene sequence: CDR1 MNHEY, CDR2 SVGAGI. Trimming removed 2 bases from V and 1 base from J, with 9 bases in between. The CDR3 length is 15 residues. CDR3 loop: CASSYRPPSNQPQHF. The CDR3 nucleotides are TGTGCCAGCAGTTACAGGCCACCAAGCAATCAGCCCCAGCATTTT.

The gene calls are TRBV28 and TRBJ1-6; D is undetermined. This CDR3 region has 14 residues. Germline V gives CDR1 MDHEN, CDR2 SYDVKM. Trimming removed 8 bases at V and 5 bases at J, with 13 bases between. The CDR3 protein is CASQLWADNSPLHF. The CDR3 bases are TGTGCCAGCCAACTTTGGGCAGATAATTCACCCCTCCACTTT.

DNA of the CDR3: TGTGCCAGCAGCTTTAAGACGAGGGACATTCAGTACTTC. Translation gives CASSFKTRDIQYF. This chain connects TRBV7-8 to TRBJ2-4; D is possibly TRBD2 (5 bases). The germline gives CDR1 SGHVS, CDR2 FQNEAQ. The CDR3 totals 13 residues. Deletions cut 3 bases from V and 8 bases from J, with 11 bases between.

The genes are TRBV15 and TRBJ2-2; D unresolved. CDR1 and CDR2 (germline): LNHNV, YYDKDF (reference sequence). Trimming removed 0 bases from V and 3 bases from J, with 17 bases in between. CDR3 size: 18 residues. In DNA, the CDR3 is TGTGCCACCAGCAGAGACGTAACCGGGTACTTCGACACCGGGGAGCTGTTTTTT. Amino acid sequence: CATSRDVTGYFDTGELFF.

J is TRBJ1-1 and V is TRBV11-3; D gene ambiguous. This CDR3 region has 13 residues. From germline, CDR1 is SGHNT and CDR2 YENEEA. V lost 1 base to trimming and J lost 7 bases, with 10 bases between them. The DNA for the CDR3 is TGTGCCAGCAGCTTAGGTGGATACGATGAAGCTTTCTTT. Protein product: CASSLGGYDEAFF. The full variable domain, rest sourced from reference TRBV11-3 and TRBJ1-1, is EAGVVQSPRYKIIEKKQPVAFWCNPISGHNTLYWYLQNLGQGPELLIRYENEEAVDDSQLPKDRFSAERLKGVDSTLKIQPAELGDSAVYLCASSLGGYDEAFFGQGTRLTVV.

The gene calls are TRBV7-2 and TRBJ2-7; D is possibly TRBD1 (6 bases). The V gene's germline CDR1 is SGHTA and CDR2 FQGNSA. V was shortened by 1 base and J by 6 bases, with 10 bases between the two germline ends. The CDR3 has 13 residues. The CDR3 bases are TGTGCCAGCAGCTTAGTGAGGGGGAGCGAGCAGTACTTC. Protein: CASSLVRGSEQYF.